This passage covers 30 T cell receptor beta chains from one sample sequenced in a study of CD8 T cells in Susac syndrome. With random hexamers, reverse transcription was performed on about 0.5 to 1 ug of RNA. A single record per CDR3 protein comes from TCRdb applying MiXCR to the immunoSEQ multiplex PCR reads. The table records 85,000 to 120,000 distinct CDR3 sequences, roughly 95% of them present only once. The specimen sequenced was CD8+ T cells from PBMCs. The receptors originated from a human donor with Susac syndrome.

The chain couples TRBV6-2 or TRBV6-3 to TRBJ2-5, with D perhaps matching TRBD1 (6 bases). CDR3 length: 13 residues. Germline CDR1 is MNHEY and CDR2 is SVGEGT. The V gene lost 4 bases and the J gene lost 10 bases, with 16 bases spanning the gap. CDR3 coding DNA: TGTGCCAGCAGTTCCCCGGGACAAAGGGTCCAGTACTTC. It yields the protein CASSSPGQRVQYF.

V is TRBV29-1 and J is TRBJ2-7; D perhaps matches TRBD1 (5 bases). V lost 7 bases to trimming and J lost 1 base, with 14 bases between them. The CDR3 totals 13 residues. Germline CDR1 reads SQVTM; CDR2 reads ANQGSEA. CDR3 loop: CSAATDTSYEQYF. In nucleotides, the CDR3 is TGCAGCGCCGCCACGGACACATCCTACGAGCAGTACTTC.

J is TRBJ2-6 and V is TRBV20-1, with a weak D call TRBD1 (6 bases). Deletions cut 2 bases from V and 1 base from J, with 18 bases between. The CDR3 runs to 18 residues. Per germline, CDR1 DFQATT and CDR2 SNEGSKA (reference sequence). The CDR3 DNA is TGCAGTGCTAGACCCTTCGGCAGGGGAGCTTCTGGGGCCAACGTCCTGACTTTC. It yields the protein CSARPFGRGASGANVLTF.

As DNA, the CDR3 is TGTGCCAGCACCCCGGGACTAGCGGCCTACGAGCAGTACTTC. Translation: CASTPGLAAYEQYF. The V and J genes are TRBV27 and TRBJ2-7; 11 nucleotides agree with TRBD2. The CDR3 contains 14 residues. Losses at the gene ends were 7 bases for V and 2 bases for J; bases not matched to a gene: 4. CDR1 is MNHEY and CDR2 is SMNVEV in the germline V gene (reference sequence).

This chain connects TRBV4-1 to TRBJ2-2; TRBD1 agrees at 7 bases. The CDR3 runs to 15 residues. Unmatched junction bases numbered 4, after V lost 2 bases and J lost 4 bases. The germline V gene has CDR1 MGHRA and CDR2 YSYEKL. Here the CDR3 reads CASSQKQGFTGELFF. The DNA of the CDR3 is TGCGCCAGCAGCCAAAAACAGGGGTTCACCGGGGAGCTGTTTTTT.

V is TRBV13 and J is TRBJ2-1, with D perhaps being TRBD1 or TRBD2 (5 bases each). Trimming cost V 5 bases and J 2 bases, with 13 bases left between them. The CDR3 loop spans 15 amino acids. CDR1 PRHDT and CDR2 FYEKMQ come from the germline V gene (reference sequence). CDR3 nucleotides: TGTGCCAGCAGCCAAACCGGGACCCCCTACAATGAGCAGTTCTTC. As protein: CASSQTGTPYNEQFF.

The chain's CDR3 is CASSLTGGNYGYTF. DNA for the CDR3: TGTGCCAGCAGCTTGACAGGGGGCAACTATGGCTACACCTTC. V is TRBV5-4 and J is TRBJ1-2; 9 nucleotides align to TRBD1. The CDR3 sequence is 14 residues long. J lost 2 bases, V lost 1 base, and 0 bases had no gene match. Germline CDR1 is SGHNT and CDR2 is YYREEE (reference sequence). The full variable domain, rest sourced from reference TRBV5-4 and TRBJ1-2, is ETGVTQSPTHLIKTRGQQVTLRCSSQSGHNTVSWYQQALGQGPQFIFQYYREEENGRGNFPPRFSGLQFPNYSSELNVNALELDDSALYLCASSLTGGNYGYTFGSGTRLTVV.

To note about this clonotype: It is unclear where the CDR3 begins or ends on the DNA, so no DNA is shown, and the CDR3 is as TCRdb lists it. V gene TRBV7-9 combines with J gene TRBJ1-2; no check of the table's D call, TRBD1, against the DNA was made. The CDR3 is made up of 13 amino acids, end residues included. CDR1 and CDR2 (germline): SEHNR, FQNEAQ (reference sequence). The CDR3 sequence is CASSFGPGYGYTF.

The chain has TRBV27 and TRBJ1-5; tentative D call: TRBD1 (6 bases). There are 16 residues in the CDR3. The germline V gene encodes CDR1 MNHEY and CDR2 SMNVEV (reference sequence). V lost 8 bases, J lost 3 bases, and 20 bases lay in between. CDR3 sequence (DNA): TGTGCCAGCCACCCCTTTGGACAGCTCCTCAATCAGCCCCAGCATTTT. As protein: CASHPFGQLLNQPQHF.

The chain couples TRBV7-9 to TRBJ2-7; TRBD1 agrees at 8 bases. The CDR3 covers 15 residues. J was trimmed by 2 bases and V by 5 bases; bases with no gene match: 8. Germline CDR1 is SEHNR and CDR2 is FQNEAQ (reference sequence). The CDR3 loop is CASSTGTGSTYEQYF. As DNA, the CDR3 is TGTGCCAGCAGCACGGGGACAGGATCTACCTACGAGCAGTACTTC.

The CDR3 is CASSRTGVYGYTF. The DNA of the CDR3 is TGCGCCAGCAGCCGGACAGGGGTCTATGGCTACACCTTC. V gene TRBV5-1 combines with J gene TRBJ1-2; 9 nucleotides align to TRBD1. The CDR3 contains 13 residues. Germline CDR1 SGHRS, CDR2 YFSETQ. Losses at the gene ends were 4 bases for V and 4 bases for J; bases not matched to a gene: 2.

The CDR3 nucleotides are TGTGCCAGCAGTAGACCGGGAGATAACCTCTACGAGCAGTACTTC. Protein: CASSRPGDNLYEQYF. The V call is TRBV12-3 or TRBV12-4, the J call TRBJ2-7; D is possibly TRBD2 (6 bases). The V and J ends lost 5 bases and 3 bases respectively, with 17 bases between them. CDR3 length: 15 amino acids.

This clonotype was recorded only once. The chain is built from TRBV20-1 and TRBJ2-2; 7 bases agree with TRBD2. This CDR3 comprises 14 residues. The germline V gene encodes CDR1 DFQATT and CDR2 SNEGSKA (reference sequence). With 0 bases clipped from V and 5 bases from J, the junction kept 3 bases outside the gene matches. This CDR3 reads CSAREQRGTGELFF. In DNA form, the CDR3 reads TGCAGTGCTAGAGAACAGCGGGGTACCGGGGAGCTGTTTTTT.

CDR3 in amino acids: CASSGGGKYYGYTF. In DNA, the CDR3 is TGTGCCAGCAGTGGGGGGGGTAAATACTATGGCTACACCTTC. The chain joins TRBV27 to TRBJ1-2, with D possibly TRBD1 on 5 matching bases. Trimming pared 5 bases from V and 3 bases from J, leaving 13 bases between. CDR1 and CDR2 from the germline V gene are MNHEY and SMNVEV (reference sequence). The CDR3 is made up of 14 amino acids.

V is TRBV5-1 and J is TRBJ2-1, with 7 bases fitting TRBD2. Germline-derived CDR1 and CDR2 are SGHRS and YFSETQ. Trimming removed 0 bases from V and 8 bases from J; junction bases left unmatched: 8. CDR3 size: 15 residues. CDR3 loop: CASSLGEGRIHEQFF. DNA of the CDR3: TGCGCCAGCAGCTTGGGGGAGGGCAGGATACATGAGCAGTTCTTC.

This clonotype was observed once. V and J are TRBV13 and TRBJ2-5; 11 positions agree with TRBD2. The CDR3 sequence is 14 residues long. V was clipped by 4 bases and J by 5 bases; unmatched bases: 3. The V gene's germline CDR1 is PRHDT and CDR2 FYEKMQ (reference sequence). The CDR3 reads CASSSRTSGETQYF. The CDR3 DNA is TGTGCCAGCAGCTCACGGACTAGCGGGGAGACCCAGTACTTC. The full variable domain, in which reference TRBV13 and TRBJ2-5 provide the parts outside the CDR3, is AAGVIQSPRHLIKEKRETATLKCYPIPRHDTVYWYQQGPGQDPQFLISFYEKMQSDKGSIPDRFSAQQFSDYHSELNMSSLELGDSALYFCASSSRTSGETQYFGPGTRLLVL.

CDR3 DNA sequence: TGTGCCAGCAGCCTGGACAGGGGAAACGAGCAGTACTTC. Its protein product is CASSLDRGNEQYF. This rearrangement joins TRBV7-9 to TRBJ2-7; TRBD1 agrees at 9 bases. J was trimmed by 5 bases and V by 5 bases; bases with no gene match: 4. The V gene's germline CDR1 is SEHNR and CDR2 FQNEAQ (reference sequence). The CDR3 sequence is 13 residues long.

The chain uses TRBV3-1 and TRBJ1-2; D gene uncertain. With 3 bases removed from V and 4 bases from J, the gap between germline ends came to 12 bases. The germline gives CDR1 LGHDT, CDR2 YNNKEL (reference sequence). The CDR3 consists of 14 residues. CDR3 bases: TGTGCCAGCAGCCACGAGGACGACCTCTATGGCTACACCTTC. It specifies CASSHEDDLYGYTF.

The chain combines TRBV20-1 with TRBJ2-7; D is unclear. Trimming took off 6 bases at V and 3 bases at J, with 15 bases between the two ends. Germline values: CDR1 DFQATT, CDR2 SNEGSKA (reference sequence). CDR3 length: 13 amino acids. The CDR3 DNA is TGCAGTGCAATGGACCCGCAGGTCTACGAGCAGTACTTC. Protein: CSAMDPQVYEQYF.

The chain couples TRBV7-2 to TRBJ2-4; D not certain. V was shortened by 1 base and J by 0 bases, with 7 bases between the two germline ends. The germline V gene encodes CDR1 SGHTA and CDR2 FQGNSA. This CDR3 spans 15 amino acids. The CDR3 protein is CASSLDVLAKNIQYF. CDR3 bases: TGTGCCAGCAGCTTAGATGTCCTAGCCAAAAACATTCAGTACTTC.

The chain links TRBV7-6 to TRBJ2-3; D gene unclear. This CDR3 has 14 amino acids. CDR1 and CDR2 (germline): SGHVS, FNYEAQ. The V end lost 1 base, the J end lost 4 bases, and 9 bases lay between the germline ends. The DNA of the CDR3 is TGTGCCAGCAGCTTAGAGGCTGCACCAGATACGCAGTATTTT. The encoded protein is CASSLEAAPDTQYF.

The chain links TRBV6-2 or TRBV6-3 to TRBJ1-1; D call uncertain. Trimming pared 4 bases from V and 2 bases from J, leaving 11 bases between. This CDR3 has 14 residues. Germline V gene lookup returns CDR1 MNHEY and CDR2 SVGEGT. The CDR3 here is CASSSMDRNTEAFF. The CDR3 DNA follows: TGTGCCAGCAGTTCGATGGACCGAAACACTGAAGCTTTCTTT.

This clonotype was counted a single time. This sequence joins TRBV9 and TRBJ1-2; TRBD1 might be the D (5 bases). Trimming took 4 bases from V and 12 from J, leaving 25 bases between them. The CDR3 totals 15 residues. Germline values: CDR1 SGDLS, CDR2 YYNGEE. The CDR3 coding sequence is TGTGCCAGCAGCCCCAGCGCCGCGGACATCTTAGCCCACACCTTC. This codes for CASSPSAADILAHTF.

This clonotype was seen once. V usage is TRBV20-1 and J usage is TRBJ1-1, with 8 bases aligning to TRBD1. The CDR3 loop spans 14 amino acids. The germline V gene has CDR1 DFQATT and CDR2 SNEGSKA (reference sequence). J gave up 8 bases and V 0 bases, and 8 bases lay outside the gene matches. The CDR3 sequence is CSARDPDRGREAFF. The CDR3 region has the DNA TGCAGTGCTAGAGATCCCGACAGGGGACGAGAAGCTTTCTTT.

This clonotype was observed a single time. The chain carries TRBV12-3 or TRBV12-4 and TRBJ1-2; tentatively, D is TRBD1 (6 bases). This CDR3 has 14 amino acids. V was cut by 4 bases and J by 7 bases, with 16 bases left in between. CDR3 region: CASSSTSGVGGYTF. The CDR3 coding sequence is TGTGCCAGCAGTTCAACTTCAGGGGTTGGTGGCTACACCTTC.

This clonotype appeared a single time. V and J are TRBV13 and TRBJ2-2, with 7 bases that match TRBD2. The CDR3 has 13 residues. The germline V gene encodes CDR1 PRHDT and CDR2 FYEKMQ (reference sequence). V was clipped by 5 bases and J by 3 bases; unmatched bases: 0. This chain's CDR3 is CASSAGDTGELFF. CDR3 sequence (DNA): TGTGCCAGCAGCGCGGGGGACACCGGGGAGCTGTTTTTT.

The chain couples TRBV9 to TRBJ2-2; 7 nucleotides agree with TRBD1. The germline CDR1 and CDR2 sequences are SGDLS and YYNGEE. The CDR3 totals 16 residues. Trimming at V came to 3 bases and at J to 2 bases, leaving 7 bases not matched to a gene. CDR3 region: CASSAFDRDNTGELFF. The CDR3 DNA follows: TGTGCCAGCAGCGCATTCGACAGGGACAACACCGGGGAGCTGTTTTTT.

The DNA for the CDR3 is TGTGCCAGCAGACAGGGGCACCTTAACTATGGCTACACCTTC. This encodes CASRQGHLNYGYTF. The genes are TRBV6-4 and TRBJ1-2, with TRBD1 matching 7 bases. The length of the CDR3 is 14 residues. The trim removed 6 bases at V and 1 base at J, leaving 5 bases unmatched. CDR1 MRHNA and CDR2 SNTAGT come from the germline V gene.

The chain employs TRBV25-1 and TRBJ2-2, with D unclear. Germline V gene data show CDR1 as MGHDK and CDR2 as SYGVNS. This CDR3 has 13 amino acids. Deletions cut 1 base from V and 6 bases from J, with 6 bases between. The CDR3 here is CASSESSAGELFF. CDR3 nucleotides: TGTGCCAGCAGTGAATCCTCCGCCGGGGAGCTGTTTTTT. The whole variable domain, remainder taken from reference TRBV25-1 and TRBJ2-2, is EADIYQTPRYLVIGTGKKITLECSQTMGHDKMYWYQQDPGMELHLIHYSYGVNSTEKGDLSSESTVSRIRTEHFPLTLESARPSHTSQYLCASSESSAGELFFGEGSRLTVL.

The CDR3 protein is CASPGRVNTEAFF. In nucleotides, the CDR3 is TGTGCCAGCCCCGGCAGGGTGAACACTGAAGCTTTCTTT. The V gene is TRBV5-4, the J gene TRBJ1-1; a weak D match, TRBD1 (5 bases). The length of the CDR3 is 13 residues. In germline, CDR1 is SGHNT, CDR2 YYREEE (reference sequence). V was clipped by 7 bases and J by 0 bases, with 10 bases between them. Complete variable domain (other parts from reference TRBV5-4 and TRBJ1-1): ETGVTQSPTHLIKTRGQQVTLRCSSQSGHNTVSWYQQALGQGPQFIFQYYREEENGRGNFPPRFSGLQFPNYSSELNVNALELDDSALYLCASPGRVNTEAFFGQGTRLTVV.